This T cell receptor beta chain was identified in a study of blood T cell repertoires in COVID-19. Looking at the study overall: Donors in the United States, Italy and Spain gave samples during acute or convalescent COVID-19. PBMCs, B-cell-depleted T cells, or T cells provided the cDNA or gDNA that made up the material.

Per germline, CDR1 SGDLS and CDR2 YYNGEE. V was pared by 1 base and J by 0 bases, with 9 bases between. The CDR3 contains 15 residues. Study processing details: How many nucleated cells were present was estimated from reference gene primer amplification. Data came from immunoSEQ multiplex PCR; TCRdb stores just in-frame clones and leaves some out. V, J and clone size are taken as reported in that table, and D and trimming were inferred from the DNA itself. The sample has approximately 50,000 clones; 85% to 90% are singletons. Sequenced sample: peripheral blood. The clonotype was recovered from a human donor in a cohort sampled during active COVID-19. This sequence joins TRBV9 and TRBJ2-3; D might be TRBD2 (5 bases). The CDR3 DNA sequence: TGTGCCAGCAGCGTAAGAGCGGCTAGCACAGATACGCAGTATTTT. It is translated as CASSVRAASTDTQYF.